This T cell receptor (beta chain) emerged from a study of shared clonotypes between healthy human individuals. Study-wide results and caveats: The study found roughly 5% of naive CD4 clonotypes shared across a few donors.

Using immunoSEQ multiplex PCR, the repertoire was profiled, and TCRdb retains in-frame clones only, with some absent. The repertoire consists of about 1 million clones, with about 80% occurring once and the leading ten covering roughly 1.4%. The V gene's germline CDR1 is SGHVS and CDR2 FNYEAQ. The CDR3 is 14 residues long. Trimming removed 0 bases from V and 2 bases from J, with 5 bases in between. On this clone itself: The antigen remains undetermined.

Sequencing input: memory CD4+ T cells sorted from blood. As for subset: CD45RA-negative fraction. This TCR was recovered from a man aged 18 to 29 in good health. The chain is built from TRBV7-6 and TRBJ2-1; no definite D call. CDR3 protein: CASSLAPAYNEQFF. The CDR3 nucleotides are TGTGCCAGCAGCTTAGCGCCAGCCTACAATGAGCAGTTCTTC. Combining the CDR3 with reference TRBV7-6 and TRBJ2-1 gives the whole variable domain GAGVSQSPRYKVTKRGQDVALRCDPISGHVSLYWYRQALGQGPEFLTYFNYEAQQDKSGLPNDRFSAERPEGSISTLTIQRTEQRDSAMYRCASSLAPAYNEQFFGPGTRLTVL.